This is a list of T cell receptor beta chains from one sample in a study of beta chain features in type 1 diabetes. TCRdb's table, derived via immunoSEQ multiplex PCR, lists solely in-frame clones and lacks some. The data contain around 400,000 clones, around 15% of them singletons. Sequences were obtained from naive CD4+ T cells from blood. Receptor source: a woman under 30 in good health. The CDR3 runs from the conserved cysteine through the conserved F or W. The order of the fields is D gene, J gene, CDR3 length, V gene, clone size, CDR3 protein, CDR3 DNA. The D gene is left open where the match is weak. Clone size is not always given. Where it is, it says once, few, many or a class for expanded clones.

>NA|TRBJ2-1|15|TRBV5-4|few
CASSPGTTGYNEQFF
TGTGCCAGCAGCCCCGGGACAACAGGGTACAATGAGCAGTTCTTC
>TRBD2|TRBJ2-7|12|TRBV30|few
CAWTGGSYEQYF
TGTGCCTGGACTGGCGGGAGCTACGAGCAGTACTTC
>NA|TRBJ2-2|14|TRBV5-4|few
CASSFQGTAGELFF
TGTGCCAGCAGCTTCCAGGGGACGGCCGGGGAGCTGTTTTTT
>TRBD1|TRBJ2-2|14|TRBV27|NA
CASSFRDRTGELFF
TGTGCCAGCAGTTTCCGGGACAGAACCGGGGAGCTGTTTTTT
>NA|TRBJ1-2|14|TRBV9|NA
CASSVLRGAHGYTF
TGTGCCAGCAGCGTACTACGGGGGGCACATGGCTACACCTTC
>TRBD1|TRBJ1-5|16|TRBV11-2|few
CASSGTGAWGNQPQHF
TGTGCCAGCAGCGGCACAGGGGCGTGGGGCAATCAGCCCCAGCATTTT
>TRBD2|TRBJ2-1|16|TRBV19|few
CASKTSGRARNNEQFF
TGTGCCAGTAAGACTAGCGGGAGGGCAAGAAACAATGAGCAGTTCTTC
>NA|TRBJ2-2|15|TRBV29-1|NA
CSVREGTTDTGELFF
TGCAGCGTCCGGGAAGGGACAACTGACACCGGGGAGCTGTTTTTT
>TRBD1|TRBJ2-6|17|TRBV4-1|NA
CASSRGQFGSGANVLTF
TGCGCCAGCAGCCGGGGACAGTTCGGCTCTGGGGCCAACGTCCTGACTTTC
>TRBD1|TRBJ2-7|14|TRBV30|few
CAWRKGQGAYEQYF
TGTGCCTGGAGGAAGGGACAGGGGGCCTACGAGCAGTACTTC
>TRBD2|TRBJ2-5|15|TRBV2|few
CASSPGLAGVETQYF
TGTGCCAGCAGTCCTGGACTAGCGGGAGTAGAGACCCAGTACTTC
>NA|TRBJ2-4|13|TRBV29-1|NA
CSVERQGGNIQYF
TGCAGCGTTGAGAGGCAGGGGGGAAACATTCAGTACTTC
>NA|TRBJ2-7|15|TRBV28|few
CASSTSGTPPHEQYF
TGTGCCAGCAGTACCTCCGGGACACCTCCCCACGAGCAGTACTTC
>TRBD1|TRBJ1-1|18|TRBV18|NA
CASSRLQLEGAGWTEAFF
TGTGCCAGCTCACGACTCCAACTTGAGGGGGCGGGTTGGACTGAAGCTTTCTTT
>NA|TRBJ2-7|14|TRBV5-1|few
CASSAGLPSYEQYF
TGCGCCAGCAGCGCGGGACTGCCATCCTACGAGCAGTACTTC
>TRBD1|TRBJ2-5|15|TRBV29-1|NA
CSVEDPRAGGETQYF
TGCAGCGTTGAAGATCCCCGGGCAGGGGGAGAGACCCAGTACTTC
>NA|TRBJ2-5|17|TRBV23-1|few
CASSQHSRGRPEETQYF
TGCGCCAGCAGTCAACATTCACGCGGGCGCCCCGAAGAGACCCAGTACTTC
>TRBD1|TRBJ1-1|14|TRBV29-1|NA
CSVFGRQGVTEAFF
TGCAGCGTTTTTGGTCGACAGGGGGTAACTGAAGCTTTCTTT
>TRBD2|TRBJ2-1|15|TRBV9|NA
CASSVSGDYYNEQFF
TGTGCCAGCAGCGTATCGGGGGACTACTACAATGAGCAGTTCTTC
>NA|TRBJ2-7|17|TRBV4-1|few
CASSQRWTDIQTYEQYF
TGCGCCAGCAGCCAAAGGTGGACAGACATACAAACCTACGAGCAGTACTTC